This T cell receptor (beta chain) comes out of a study of cytomegalovirus exposure and HLA in healthy donors. The CDR3 runs 13 residues. V dropped 5 bases and J dropped 3 bases, with 11 bases sitting between them. Germline CDR1 reads SEHNR; CDR2 reads FQNEAQ (reference sequence). 60 Vbeta and 13 Jbeta primers were used in PCR. The method was immunoSEQ multiplex PCR; TCRdb's version includes in-frame clones alone and lacks a portion of them. This sample yields more than 110,000 clones, of which around 79% are seen a single time; less than 5% belongs to the top ten. The V call is TRBV7-9, the J call TRBJ2-7; TRBD1 is a possible D gene (5 bases). This sequence was found in a male donor in good health and CMV-seronegative. The source material was PBMCs. The CDR3 region has the DNA TGTGCCAGCAGCCCGGACAATGTCTACGAGCAGTACTTC. As protein: CASSPDNVYEQYF.